One sample yielded the 12 T cell receptor beta chains listed below, sequenced in a study of spatial heterogeneity in lung cancer. TCRdb re-analysed the 5' RACE reads in MiXCR, keeping a single row per CDR3 protein. The sample includes around 23,000 distinct CDR3 sequences, under 4% of them seen just once. Sample time point: sample taken at primary tumor resection. Tumor, nontumor lung or frozen PBMC supplied whole RNA, sequenced without sorting. The source material was PBMCs, sampled at surgery. The receptors shown here come from a female donor with early-stage non-small cell lung cancer.

This clonotype is medium-sized within its sample. The V and J genes are TRBV10-3 and TRBJ2-2; D is ambiguous. In germline, CDR1 is ENHRY, CDR2 SYGVKD. CDR3 length equals 14 residues. V shed 3 bases and J shed 10 bases, with 15 bases lying between them. The CDR3 here is CAISESGSATELFF. The CDR3 bases are TGTGCCATCAGTGAATCAGGCTCGGCGACGGAGCTGTTTTTT.

The sample holds many counts of this clonotype. The genes are TRBV20-1 and TRBJ1-5; no clear D. This CDR3 spans 14 amino acids. CDR1 is DFQATT and CDR2 is SNEGSKA in the germline V gene (reference sequence). V lost 0 bases, J lost 4 bases, and 10 bases lay in between. The CDR3 bases are TGCAGTGCTAGAGATCAACGTAGGAATCAGCCCCAGCATTTT. This encodes CSARDQRRNQPQHF.

CDR3 DNA sequence: TGCGCCAGCAGCTCCCCGACGGAAGGGTGGAACTATGGCTACACCTTC. It is translated as CASSSPTEGWNYGYTF. This chain links TRBV5-1 with TRBJ1-2; D remains unclear. The CDR3 spans 16 residues. In germline, CDR1 is SGHRS, CDR2 YFSETQ. V shed 3 bases and J shed 2 bases, with 17 bases lying between them.

This clonotype was observed many times. The gene calls are TRBV7-9 and TRBJ2-3; 8 positions agree with TRBD1. Germline assignment: CDR1 SEHNR and CDR2 FQNEAQ (reference sequence). The CDR3 totals 17 residues. Trimming cost V 1 base and J 1 base; bases outside gene matches: 7. In DNA form, the CDR3 reads TGTGCCAGCAGCTTAGAGATTCAGACAGGGGGCACAGATACGCAGTATTTT. Its translation: CASSLEIQTGGTDTQYF.

The chain couples TRBV27 to TRBJ2-1, with 11 bases that match TRBD2. V shed 3 bases and J 4 bases; nucleotides not matched to a gene: 8. The germline gives CDR1 MNHEY, CDR2 SMNVEV (reference sequence). CDR3 length equals 17 residues. The CDR3 reads CASSLLLAGASYNEQFF. CDR3 nucleotides: TGTGCCAGCAGTTTGTTACTAGCGGGAGCAAGTTACAATGAGCAGTTCTTC.

This clonotype was recorded at least ten times. The chain is built from TRBV19 and TRBJ2-7; weak D call: TRBD1 (6 bases). Trimming stripped 4 bases from V and 0 bases from J, with 13 bases between. CDR3 size: 15 residues. Germline-derived CDR1 and CDR2 are LNHDA and SQIVND (reference sequence). Here the CDR3 reads CASSTMGQSSYEQYF. The DNA of the CDR3 is TGTGCCAGTAGTACCATGGGACAAAGCTCCTACGAGCAGTACTTC. Looking up the rest from reference TRBV19 and TRBJ2-7 gives the full variable domain: DGGITQSPKYLFRKEGQNVTLSCEQNLNHDAMYWYRQDPGQGLRLIYYSQIVNDFQKGDIAEGYSVSREKKESFPLTVTSAQKNPTAFYLCASSTMGQSSYEQYFGPGTRLTVT.

This clonotype was detected ten times or more. This rearrangement joins TRBV12-2 to TRBJ1-5; whether TRBD1, the table's D call, matches the DNA was not checked. TRBV12-2 is reported as a pseudogene. CDR3 length: 16 residues. In nucleotides, the CDR3 is TGTGCAAGTCGTAAAAGGGCCGGGACAGGGAATCAGCCCCAGCATTTT. It is translated as CASRKRAGTGNQPQHF.

The table lists this clonotype with a few counts. The chain employs TRBV30 and TRBJ1-1, with D perhaps TRBD1 (5 bases). V dropped 4 bases and J dropped 3 bases, with 15 bases sitting between them. The germline V gene has CDR1 GTSNPN and CDR2 SVGIG (reference sequence). The CDR3 spans 14 residues. DNA for the CDR3: TGTGCCTGGACCTCGGGGCAGTCCTACACTGAAGCTTTCTTT. Amino acids: CAWTSGQSYTEAFF.

This clonotype was picked up many times. This chain joins TRBV19 and TRBJ1-1, with D perhaps matching TRBD1 (5 bases). V was pared by 4 bases and J by 0 bases, with 9 bases between. CDR1 is LNHDA, CDR2 SQIVND, per germline (reference sequence). The CDR3 consists of 14 residues. The CDR3 sequence is CASSTGTVNTEAFF. Written as DNA, the CDR3 is TGTGCCAGTAGTACCGGGACTGTGAACACTGAAGCTTTCTTT.

This clonotype was picked up many times. The V gene is TRBV2, the J gene TRBJ2-4; a weak D match, TRBD2 (5 bases). V was cut by 8 bases and J by 6 bases, with 11 bases left in between. CDR1 and CDR2 (germline): SNHLY, FYNNEI. The CDR3 is made up of 12 amino acids. CDR3 sequence reads: CASEGGRNIQYF. DNA of the CDR3: TGTGCCAGCGAGGGCGGCAGAAACATTCAGTACTTC.

This clonotype was recorded at least ten times. The CDR3 reads CASSVERTSEKLFF. The DNA for the CDR3 is TGTGCCAGCAGCGTAGAGAGGACGAGTGAAAAACTGTTTTTT. V and J are TRBV9 and TRBJ1-4; no definite D call. This CDR3 spans 14 amino acids. Germline loops: CDR1 SGDLS, CDR2 YYNGEE. Trimming cost V 0 bases and J 7 bases, with 10 bases left between them.

This clonotype is termed medium-sized. The chain joins TRBV4-1 to TRBJ2-7; 7 bases map to TRBD2. The length of the CDR3 is 15 residues. Germline V lookup: CDR1 MGHRA, CDR2 YSYEKL. The V segment lost 0 bases and the J segment 3 bases; nucleotides outside the gene matches: 5. DNA for the CDR3: TGCGCCAGCAGCCAAGAATATAGGGAGGGCTACGAGCAGTACTTC. This encodes CASSQEYREGYEQYF.